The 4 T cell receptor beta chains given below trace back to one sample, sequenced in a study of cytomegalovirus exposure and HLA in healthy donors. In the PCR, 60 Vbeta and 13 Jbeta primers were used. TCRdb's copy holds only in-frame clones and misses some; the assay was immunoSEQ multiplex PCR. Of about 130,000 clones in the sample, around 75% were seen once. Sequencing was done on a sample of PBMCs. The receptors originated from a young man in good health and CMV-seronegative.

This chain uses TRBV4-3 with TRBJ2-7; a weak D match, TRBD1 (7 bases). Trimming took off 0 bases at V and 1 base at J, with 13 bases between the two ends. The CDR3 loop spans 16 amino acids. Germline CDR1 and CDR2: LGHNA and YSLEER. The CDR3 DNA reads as TGCGCCAGCAGCCAAGAACCAGGGGGGATTTCCTACGAGCAGTACTTC. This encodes CASSQEPGGISYEQYF.

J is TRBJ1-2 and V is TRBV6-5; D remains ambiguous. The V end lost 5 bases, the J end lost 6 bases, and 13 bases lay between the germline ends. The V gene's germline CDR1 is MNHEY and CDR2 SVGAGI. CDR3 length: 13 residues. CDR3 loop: CASSPIFFDGYTF. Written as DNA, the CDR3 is TGTGCCAGCAGTCCTATATTTTTCGATGGCTACACCTTC.

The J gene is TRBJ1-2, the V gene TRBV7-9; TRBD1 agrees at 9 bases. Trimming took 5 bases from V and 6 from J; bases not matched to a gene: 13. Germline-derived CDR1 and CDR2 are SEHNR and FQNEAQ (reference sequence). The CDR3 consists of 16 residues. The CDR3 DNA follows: TGTGCCAGCAGCACCTTTAATGGACAGGGGAGGAATGGCTACACCTTC. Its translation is CASSTFNGQGRNGYTF.

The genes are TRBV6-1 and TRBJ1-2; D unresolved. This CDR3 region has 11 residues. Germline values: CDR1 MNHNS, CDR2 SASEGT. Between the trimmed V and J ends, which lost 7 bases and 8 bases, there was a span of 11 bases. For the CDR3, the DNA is TGTGCCAGCATCTGGCAGATGGGCTACACCTTC. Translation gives CASIWQMGYTF.